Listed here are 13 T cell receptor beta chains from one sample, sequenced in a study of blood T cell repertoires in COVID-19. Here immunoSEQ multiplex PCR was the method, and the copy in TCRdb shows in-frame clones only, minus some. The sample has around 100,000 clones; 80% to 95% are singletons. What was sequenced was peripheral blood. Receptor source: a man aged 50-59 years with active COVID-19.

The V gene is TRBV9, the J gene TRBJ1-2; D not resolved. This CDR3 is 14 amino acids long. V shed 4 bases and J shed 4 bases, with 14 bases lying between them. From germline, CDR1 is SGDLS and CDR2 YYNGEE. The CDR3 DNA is TGTGCCAGCAGCCCCTCCGGGAGCTTCTATGGCTACACCTTC. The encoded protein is CASSPSGSFYGYTF.

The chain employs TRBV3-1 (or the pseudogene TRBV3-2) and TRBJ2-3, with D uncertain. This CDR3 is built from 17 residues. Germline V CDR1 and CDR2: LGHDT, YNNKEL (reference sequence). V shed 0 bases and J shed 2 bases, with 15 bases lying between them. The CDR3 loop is CASSQDPAEIITDTQYF. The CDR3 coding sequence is TGTGCCAGCAGCCAAGACCCTGCGGAGATAATCACAGATACGCAGTATTTT.

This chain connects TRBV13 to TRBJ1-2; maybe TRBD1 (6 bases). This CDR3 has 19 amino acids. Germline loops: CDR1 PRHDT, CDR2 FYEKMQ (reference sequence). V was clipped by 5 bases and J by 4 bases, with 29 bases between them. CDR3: CASSTRVTGNPGRVYGYTF. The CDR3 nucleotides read TGTGCCAGCAGCACCAGAGTGACAGGTAACCCCGGCAGGGTCTATGGCTACACCTTC.

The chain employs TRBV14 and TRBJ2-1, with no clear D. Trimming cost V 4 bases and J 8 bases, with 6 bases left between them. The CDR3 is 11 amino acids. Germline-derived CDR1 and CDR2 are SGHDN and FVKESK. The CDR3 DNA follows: TGTGCCAGCAGCCTAGCATATGAGCAGTTCTTC. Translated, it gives CASSLAYEQFF.

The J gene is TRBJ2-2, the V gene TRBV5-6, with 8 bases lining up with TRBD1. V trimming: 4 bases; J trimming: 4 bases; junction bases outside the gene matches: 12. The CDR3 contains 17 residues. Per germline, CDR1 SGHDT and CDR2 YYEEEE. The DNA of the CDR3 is TGTGCCAGCAGCCCAATCAGGCAGGGGGCCAGCACCGGGGAGCTGTTTTTT. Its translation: CASSPIRQGASTGELFF.

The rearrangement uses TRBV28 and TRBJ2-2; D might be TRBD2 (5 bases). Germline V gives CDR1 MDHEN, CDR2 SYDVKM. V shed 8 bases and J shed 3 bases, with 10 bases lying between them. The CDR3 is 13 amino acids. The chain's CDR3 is CASLRVDTGELFF. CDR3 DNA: TGTGCCAGCTTGCGGGTGGACACCGGGGAGCTGTTTTTT.

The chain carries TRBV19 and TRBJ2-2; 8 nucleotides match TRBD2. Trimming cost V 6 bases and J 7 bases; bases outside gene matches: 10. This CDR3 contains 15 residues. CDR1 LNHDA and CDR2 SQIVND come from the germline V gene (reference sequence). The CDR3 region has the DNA TGTGCCAGTAGCGGGGGGGACGGGCATTACGGGGAGCTGTTTTTT. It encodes CASSGGDGHYGELFF. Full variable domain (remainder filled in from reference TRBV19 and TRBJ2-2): DGGITQSPKYLFRKEGQNVTLSCEQNLNHDAMYWYRQDPGQGLRLIYYSQIVNDFQKGDIAEGYSVSREKKESFPLTVTSAQKNPTAFYLCASSGGDGHYGELFFGEGSRLTVL.

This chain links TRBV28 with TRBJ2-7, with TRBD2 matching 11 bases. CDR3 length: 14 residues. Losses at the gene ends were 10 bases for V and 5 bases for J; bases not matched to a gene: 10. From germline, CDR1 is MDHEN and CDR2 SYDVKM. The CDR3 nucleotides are TGTGCCACCCTGGGGGGACTAGCGGCCCACGAGCAGTACTTC. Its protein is CATLGGLAAHEQYF.

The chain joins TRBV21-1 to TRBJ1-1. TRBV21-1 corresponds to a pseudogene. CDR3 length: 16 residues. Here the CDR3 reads CASSKTAGGSDTEAFF. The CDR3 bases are TGTGCCAGCAGCAAAACAGCGGGTGGGTCGGACACTGAAGCTTTCTTT.

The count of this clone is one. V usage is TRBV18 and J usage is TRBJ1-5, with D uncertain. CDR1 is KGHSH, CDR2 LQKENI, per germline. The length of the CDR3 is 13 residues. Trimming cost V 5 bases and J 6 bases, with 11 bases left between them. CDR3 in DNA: TGTGCCAGCTCAAGTCAGGAGGGTCAGCCCCAGCATTTT. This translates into CASSSQEGQPQHF.

Written as DNA, the CDR3 is TGCGCCAGCAGCCATAGGACTAGCGGGAGGTACGAGCAGTTCTTC. Its translation is CASSHRTSGRYEQFF. The J gene is TRBJ2-1, the V gene TRBV4-1, with TRBD2 identical over 14 bases. Germline lookup yields CDR1 MGHRA and CDR2 YSYEKL. This CDR3 is 15 amino acids long. V trimming: 3 bases; J trimming: 10 bases; junction bases outside the gene matches: 5.

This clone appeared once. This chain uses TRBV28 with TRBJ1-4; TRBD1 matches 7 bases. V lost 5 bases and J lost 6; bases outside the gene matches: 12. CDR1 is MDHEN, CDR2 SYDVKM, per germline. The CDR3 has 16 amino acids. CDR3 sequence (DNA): TGTGCCAGCAGTACCCCGACGACAGGGAGTGATGAAAAACTGTTTTTT. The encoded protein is CASSTPTTGSDEKLFF.

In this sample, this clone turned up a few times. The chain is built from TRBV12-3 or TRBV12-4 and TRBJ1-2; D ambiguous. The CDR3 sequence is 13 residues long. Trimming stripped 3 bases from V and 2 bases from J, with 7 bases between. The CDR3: CASSLNGNYGYTF. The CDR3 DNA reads TGTGCCAGCAGTTTGAACGGGAACTATGGCTACACCTTC.